This is a list of T cell receptor beta chains from one sample in a study of beta chain features in type 1 diabetes. Only in-frame clones appear in the TCRdb table, and some are missing; sequencing was by immunoSEQ multiplex PCR. The sample consists of under 150,000 clones, about 51% of them appearing once. Sample: Tregs from blood. The receptors were sampled from a man aged 18 to 30 in good health. Each CDR3 is given with its conserved first and last residue. A D gene is named only where the DNA matches it firmly. The size of a clone is reported for some rows only, either as once, few or many, or as a class for expanded clones.

J | size | V | D | DNA | CDR3
TRBJ1-2 | few | TRBV7-9 | . | TGTGCCAGCAGCTTAGTGGGGGGAAATTATGGCTACACCTTC | CASSLVGGNYGYTF
TRBJ2-7 | . | TRBV2 | . | TGTGCCAGCAGGGAATACTCCTACGAGCAGTACTTC | CASREYSYEQYF
TRBJ2-1 | . | TRBV7-3 | TRBD2 | TGTGCCAGCAGCTTAAGTTGGTCTAGCGGGAGCGAGCAGTTCTTC | CASSLSWSSGSEQFF
TRBJ1-1 | . | TRBV19 | TRBD1 | TGTGCCAGTAGTAACGGGGACAGTATGAACACTGAAGCTTTCTTT | CASSNGDSMNTEAFF
TRBJ1-1 | few | TRBV7-3 | . | TGTGCCAGCAGCCCCCAGGGAATAGCTGAAGCTTTCTTT | CASSPQGIAEAFF
TRBJ2-7 | . | TRBV14 | . | TGTGCCAGCAGCCACAATCCCTACGAGCAGTACTTC | CASSHNPYEQYF
TRBJ1-5 | few | TRBV19 | . | TGTGCCAGTAGTATCACCAGGGTCGGCAATCAGCCCCAGCATTTT | CASSITRVGNQPQHF
TRBJ1-1 | once | TRBV5-6 | . | TGTGCCAGCAGCGCTCGCGGCAGATTGAACACTGAAGCTTTCTTT | CASSARGRLNTEAFF
TRBJ1-5 | . | TRBV18 | TRBD1 | TGTGCCAGCTCGCTCACAGGGGTTGGCAATCAGCCCCAGCATTTT | CASSLTGVGNQPQHF
TRBJ2-5 | few | TRBV7-2 | . | TGTGCCAGCAGCTACAGGGCGGTGGAGACCCAGTACTTC | CASSYRAVETQYF
TRBJ2-7 | . | TRBV28 | TRBD1 | TGTGCCAGCAGTTCGACAGGGTCCTACGAGCAGTACTTC | CASSSTGSYEQYF
TRBJ1-2 | few | TRBV5-1 | . | TGCGCCAGCAGCGGGGGGATTAACTATGGCTACACCTTC | CASSGGINYGYTF
TRBJ1-2 | . | TRBV6-5 | . | TGTGCCAGCAGTTACTCCGGACACGTAGCTAACTATGGCTACACCTTC | CASSYSGHVANYGYTF
TRBJ2-1 | . | TRBV7-2 | TRBD2 | TGTGCCAGCAGCTTATCGACCCCAAGATTAGCGGGTCCCTACAATGAGCAGTTCTTC | CASSLSTPRLAGPYNEQFF
TRBJ1-1 | . | TRBV5-1 | . | TGCGCCAGCAGCTTGCGGGGAGAGAACACTGAAGCTTTCTTT | CASSLRGENTEAFF
TRBJ2-7 | few | TRBV19 | TRBD2 | TGTGCCAGTAGTCCGAGCTACCAACTAGCGGGAGCCGACGAGCAGTACTTC | CASSPSYQLAGADEQYF
TRBJ2-1 | few | TRBV29-1 | TRBD1 | TGCAGCGTTGCGTTGACAGGGGGCTACAATGAGCAGTTCTTC | CSVALTGGYNEQFF
TRBJ2-3 | . | TRBV7-2 | TRBD1 | TGTGCCAGCAGCAAGGGACAGGTCAGCACAGATACGCAGTATTTT | CASSKGQVSTDTQYF
TRBJ2-7 | . | TRBV5-1 | . | TGCGCCAGCAGCTTGGACGGTGGAGGGATGGGCTACGAGCAGTACTTC | CASSLDGGGMGYEQYF
TRBJ2-5 | . | TRBV25-1 | . | TGTGCCAGCAGTGAATGGGGCAGGAGCCAAGAGACCCAGTACTTC | CASSEWGRSQETQYF
TRBJ2-7 | . | TRBV10-3 | TRBD1 | TGTGCCATCAGTCGCCGAGGGGACAGGGACGGCGAGCAGTACTTC | CAISRRGDRDGEQYF
TRBJ2-7 | . | TRBV7-3 | . | TGTGCCAGCAGCCGGGGGGCGGGAGCTACCTACGAGCAGTACTTC | CASSRGAGATYEQYF
TRBJ2-5 | few | TRBV28 | . | TGTGCCAGCAGTGTCTTGCACAGTATGAAGACCCAGTACTTC | CASSVLHSMKTQYF
TRBJ1-2 | . | TRBV6-1 | . | TGTGCCAGCAGTACCTACAGGGATGACGGCTACACCTTC | CASSTYRDDGYTF
TRBJ1-1 | . | TRBV7-9 | . | TGTGCCAGCAGCTTCCCAACACAGGTCAGAGTCCCTGAAGCTTTCTTT | CASSFPTQVRVPEAFF
TRBJ1-1 | . | TRBV29-1 | . | TGCAGCACCCAACAGGGTTTCATGAACACTGAAGCTTTCTTT | CSTQQGFMNTEAFF
TRBJ1-1 | few | TRBV7-9 | . | TGTGCCAGCAGCTTAGTCGCGGGGGTAAACACTGAAGCTTTCTTT | CASSLVAGVNTEAFF
TRBJ2-1 | few | TRBV13 | . | TGTGCCAGCAGCTTCTTAGCGGAACTCTACAATGAGCAGTTCTTC | CASSFLAELYNEQFF
TRBJ2-3 | few | TRBV5-1 | . | TGCGCCAGCAGCCCCCGGACTGGACCACGAGGGGATACGCAGTATTTT | CASSPRTGPRGDTQYF
TRBJ2-2 | . | TRBV18 | . | TGTGCCAGCTCCCCGGTCGGGGAGCTGTTTTTT | CASSPVGELFF
TRBJ2-3 | few | TRBV5-1 | TRBD2 | TGCGCCAGCAGCCTTGGACTAGCGGGAGGGGCAGATACGCAGTATTTT | CASSLGLAGGADTQYF